The entry that follows covers one T cell receptor beta chain sequence. Looked up from germline, CDR1 is MNHNS and CDR2 is SASEGT. V was clipped by 6 bases and J by 9 bases; unmatched bases: 9. The CDR3 sequence is 15 residues long. The sample belongs to a study of T-cell reconstitution after alpha-beta-depleted transplantation in children. As it was prepared, the TCRbeta library received unique molecular identifiers. TCRdb fed the PCR reads into MiXCR, producing one record per CDR3 protein. The sample carries nearly 400,000 distinct CDR3 sequences, 20% recorded once. This specimen consisted of PBMCs from the stem cell graft donor, obtained from the stem cell graft. The chain uses TRBV6-1 and TRBJ2-1; 12 nucleotides align to TRBD2. The sequence was obtained from a human donor who donated a stem cell graft to a child with acute myeloid leukemia. The CDR3 bases are TGTGCCAGCAGCACTCTAGCGGGAGGGCCCTCTGAGCAGTTCTTC. As protein: CASSTLAGGPSEQFF.